Shown below are 18 T cell receptor beta chains from a single sample sequenced in a study of blood T cell repertoires in COVID-19 (dated by TCRdb to 2018 to 2021). The method behind the library was the immunoSEQ multiplex PCR assay. Drawn from immuneACCESS, this table holds only the in-frame rearrangements with V and J called that TCRdb kept. Clones are partly lost; checked studies trace under half to an unresolved V gene and leave the rest unexplained. This sample comprises approximately 230,000 clones, 75% to 90% of them detected only once. The ten largest clones capture about 2.2% of the sample. The sequenced sample consisted of peripheral blood. The source is a man aged 30 to 39 who had recovered from COVID-19.

This sequence joins TRBV10-3 and TRBJ2-5; D is possibly TRBD2 (6 bases). The CDR3 is 16 residues long. With 2 bases removed from V and 2 bases from J, the gap between germline ends came to 15 bases. Looked up from germline, CDR1 is ENHRY and CDR2 is SYGVKD. The CDR3 nucleotides are TGTGCCATCAGTGAGGCAACTGAGCGGGTGCAAGAGACCCAGTACTTC. This sequence encodes CAISEATERVQETQYF.

The CDR3 bases are TGTGCCAGCAGCTTCCTAGCCACAGATACGCAGTATTTT. This translates into CASSFLATDTQYF. V is TRBV13 and J is TRBJ2-3; maybe TRBD2 (5 bases). The CDR3 sequence is 13 residues long. Between the trimmed V and J ends, which lost 3 bases and 2 bases, there was a span of 6 bases. The germline CDR1 and CDR2 sequences are PRHDT and FYEKMQ (reference sequence).

The chain employs TRBV13 and TRBJ1-5; 7 bases line up with TRBD1. The CDR3 contains 14 residues. Germline CDR1 and CDR2: PRHDT and FYEKMQ (reference sequence). The junction had 4 bases not matched to a gene; V was cut back by 4 bases and J by 4 bases. CDR3: CASSSRTGNQPQHF. Here the CDR3 DNA reads TGTGCCAGCAGCTCCAGGACAGGAAATCAGCCCCAGCATTTT. Combining the CDR3 with reference TRBV13 and TRBJ1-5 gives the whole variable domain AAGVIQSPRHLIKEKRETATLKCYPIPRHDTVYWYQQGPGQDPQFLISFYEKMQSDKGSIPDRFSAQQFSDYHSELNMSSLELGDSALYFCASSSRTGNQPQHFGDGTRLSIL.

The chain employs TRBV10-3 and TRBJ1-1, with a tentative D call TRBD1 (5 bases). There are 16 residues in the CDR3. The V end was cut by 4 bases, the J end by 3 bases, with 18 bases between. Germline V gene data show CDR1 as ENHRY and CDR2 as SYGVKD. The CDR3 DNA reads as TGTGCCATCAGTGCATCCCGAGGCCCGGGGGACACTGAAGCTTTCTTT. Its translation: CAISASRGPGDTEAFF.

The count of this clone is one. The gene calls are TRBV7-2 and TRBJ1-5; 8 bases fit TRBD1. The V and J ends lost 8 bases and 1 base, in that order; junction bases with no gene match: 10. Germline lookup yields CDR1 SGHTA and CDR2 FQGNSA. The CDR3 length is 16 residues. CDR3 nucleotide sequence: TGTGCCAGCGAACAGGGGGTTAAGGGGAGCAATCAGCCCCAGCATTTT. The encoded protein is CASEQGVKGSNQPQHF.

V gene TRBV7-2 combines with J gene TRBJ1-3; D may be TRBD1 (5 bases). This CDR3 comprises 15 residues. Trimming removed 2 bases from V and 0 bases from J, with 8 bases in between. The germline V gene has CDR1 SGHTA and CDR2 FQGNSA. CDR3 sequence (DNA): TGTGCCAGCAGCTTACGACAGTTCTCTGGAAACACCATATATTTT. Residues: CASSLRQFSGNTIYF.

The J gene is TRBJ1-1, the V gene TRBV6-5, with D uncertain. There are 15 residues in the CDR3. V was trimmed by 0 bases and J by 2 bases, leaving 10 bases between them. The V gene's germline CDR1 is MNHEY and CDR2 SVGAGI. The CDR3 loop reads CASSYSRQVNTEAFF. DNA of the CDR3: TGTGCCAGCAGTTACTCACGGCAGGTCAACACTGAAGCTTTCTTT.

The sample holds one count of this clone. The J gene is TRBJ2-5, the V gene TRBV19; D possibly corresponds to TRBD1 (5 bases). The CDR3 consists of 17 residues. Germline V gives CDR1 LNHDA, CDR2 SQIVND (reference sequence). Trimming shortened V by 5 bases and J by 3 bases, and 22 bases separated the two germline ends. Here the CDR3 DNA reads TGTGCCAGTAGTCCGATAAGGGCGCTGGGGCTAGAAGAGACCCAGTACTTC. This translates into CASSPIRALGLEETQYF.

CDR3 loop: CASRGHYTF. The CDR3, as DNA: TGCGCCAGCAGGGGACACTACACCTTC. V is TRBV10-2 and J is TRBJ1-2, with D maybe TRBD1 (6 bases). V was clipped by 6 bases and J by 10 bases, with 6 bases between them. This CDR3 has 9 amino acids. CDR1 is WSHSY and CDR2 is SAAADI in the germline V gene.

This chain's CDR3 is CASSFGLEGTQYF. DNA for the CDR3: TGTGCCAGCAGTTTTGGACTAGAGGGTACGCAGTATTTT. V gene TRBV12-3 or TRBV12-4 combines with J gene TRBJ2-3; 7 positions match TRBD2. The CDR3 extends over 13 amino acids. The junction had 5 bases not matched to a gene; V was cut back by 3 bases and J by 8 bases.

This sequence joins TRBV6-5 and TRBJ2-7, with no clear D. Germline V gene data show CDR1 as MNHEY and CDR2 as SVGAGI. This CDR3 is built from 13 residues. With 4 bases removed from V and 0 bases from J, the gap between germline ends came to 7 bases. The DNA for the CDR3 is TGTGCCAGCAGTTTTGAGGTCTCCTACGAGCAGTACTTC. It specifies CASSFEVSYEQYF.

DNA for the CDR3: TGTGCCAGCAGCGTAGATCCACGGGGCACAGATACGCAGTATTTT. Its protein is CASSVDPRGTDTQYF. The chain joins TRBV9 to TRBJ2-3; D remains unclear. The CDR3 has 15 residues. Germline CDR1 and CDR2: SGDLS and YYNGEE. Trimming cost V 0 bases and J 1 base, with 9 bases left between them.

The chain links TRBV5-4 to TRBJ2-1; the D gene is possibly TRBD1 (5 bases). Trimming stripped 0 bases from V and 2 bases from J, with 9 bases between. The germline gives CDR1 SGHNT, CDR2 YYREEE (reference sequence). The CDR3 runs 15 residues. CDR3 in DNA: TGTGCCAGCAGCTTGGGCCAGGGCCCCTACAATGAGCAGTTCTTC. This sequence encodes CASSLGQGPYNEQFF.

This rearrangement joins TRBV5-1 to TRBJ2-3; D is perhaps TRBD1 (6 bases). With 2 bases removed from V and 3 bases from J, the gap between germline ends came to 13 bases. The CDR3 extends over 15 amino acids. Germline V gene lookup returns CDR1 SGHRS and CDR2 YFSETQ. The CDR3 is CASSLGQSWTDTQYF. In DNA, the CDR3 is TGCGCCAGCAGCTTAGGACAGTCATGGACAGATACGCAGTATTTT.

The chain couples TRBV21-1 to TRBJ1-4; the tabulated D call, TRBD1, remains unverified against the DNA. TRBV21-1 is classified as a pseudogene. The CDR3 extends over 15 amino acids. This CDR3 reads CASRGQGNSNEKLFF. The DNA of the CDR3 is TGTGCCAGCAGAGGACAGGGGAATTCTAATGAAAAACTGTTTTTT.

The V gene is TRBV5-8, the J gene TRBJ2-7, with D possibly being TRBD1 (5 bases). This CDR3 is 20 amino acids long. Looked up from germline, CDR1 is SGHTS and CDR2 is YDEGEE. The V end lost 2 bases, the J end lost 1 base, and 28 bases lay between the germline ends. The DNA for the CDR3 is TGTGCCAGCAGCTTCACAAATTCTACGAAAAGGGGTTATAGATCCTACGAGCAGTACTTC. Translation gives CASSFTNSTKRGYRSYEQYF.

CDR3 amino acids: CASSKMVRGHSNQPQHF. CDR3 DNA sequence: TGTGCCAGCAGCAAAATGGTCAGGGGCCATAGCAATCAGCCCCAGCATTTT. This chain links TRBV21-1 with TRBJ1-5; the DNA was not used to check the table's D call, TRBD1. TRBV21-1 is annotated as a pseudogene. The CDR3 has 17 amino acids.

The table lists this clone with a few counts. The J gene is TRBJ1-2, the V gene TRBV7-9; 7 bases are shared with TRBD1. Unmatched junction bases numbered 3, after V lost 8 bases and J lost 6 bases. Germline assignment: CDR1 SEHNR and CDR2 FQNEAQ (reference sequence). This CDR3 contains 11 residues. Written as DNA, the CDR3 is TGTGCCAGCCAAGGGGGCGATGGCTACACCTTC. This sequence encodes CASQGGDGYTF. Full variable domain (remainder filled in from reference TRBV7-9 and TRBJ1-2): DTGVSQNPRHKITKRGQNVTFRCDPISEHNRLYWYRQTLGQGPEFLTYFQNEAQLEKSRLLSDRFSAERPKGSFSTLEIQRTEQGDSAMYLCASQGGDGYTFGSGTRLTVV.